These 5 T cell receptor beta chains were all obtained from the same sample, sequenced in a study of cytomegalovirus exposure and HLA in healthy donors. The PCR contained 60 Vbeta and 13 Jbeta primers. Measured with immunoSEQ multiplex PCR; TCRdb has only the in-frame clones, and not every one. The sample contains roughly 120,000 clones, around three quarters of which appear only once. Specimen: PBMCs. These receptors were obtained from a young man in good health and CMV-seronegative.

The genes are TRBV19 and TRBJ2-2; D gene ambiguous. The CDR3 has 13 amino acids. Germline-derived CDR1 and CDR2 are LNHDA and SQIVND (reference sequence). Deletions cut 2 bases from V and 8 bases from J, with 9 bases between. The CDR3 DNA is TGTGCCAGTAGTATATTATTGAGAGGGGAGCTGTTTTTT. Translating it yields CASSILLRGELFF.

The CDR3 sequence is CASNSGTGLAGELFF. The CDR3 bases are TGTGCCAGCAACTCCGGGACAGGGTTGGCCGGGGAGCTGTTTTTT. J is TRBJ2-2 and V is TRBV6-5; 9 bases line up with TRBD1. The CDR3 is 15 amino acids. Germline lookup yields CDR1 MNHEY and CDR2 SVGAGI. V trimming: 7 bases; J trimming: 6 bases; junction bases outside the gene matches: 9.

V usage is TRBV2 and J usage is TRBJ2-1; D uncertain. Germline V gene data show CDR1 as SNHLY and CDR2 as FYNNEI. Trimming cost V 6 bases and J 10 bases, with 7 bases left between them. The CDR3 runs to 10 residues. The CDR3 nucleotides read TGTGCCAGCAGCCCCGGGGAGCAGTTCTTC. The encoded protein is CASSPGEQFF.

V is TRBV11-3 and J is TRBJ2-1, with a weak D call TRBD2 (6 bases). Trimming removed 0 bases from V and 6 bases from J, with 12 bases in between. This CDR3 is 15 amino acids long. Germline CDR1 is SGHNT and CDR2 is YENEEA. CDR3 in DNA: TGTGCCAGCAGCTTAGAGGTTGGAGCGGGCAATGAGCAGTTCTTC. Translation gives CASSLEVGAGNEQFF.

This chain uses TRBV7-9 with TRBJ1-2; unclear D gene. Germline V gives CDR1 SEHNR, CDR2 FQNEAQ (reference sequence). Trimming shortened V by 2 bases and J by 2 bases, and 18 bases separated the two germline ends. The CDR3 runs to 17 residues. CDR3 amino acids: CASSLPGGPVLNYGYTF. The CDR3 DNA reads TGTGCCAGCAGCTTACCCGGCGGGCCAGTATTAAACTATGGCTACACCTTC.